This TCR beta chain originates from a study of Ad26.COV2.S vaccination and SARS-CoV-2 variants (dated by TCRdb to the early 2020s). Study-level background: Vaccine-arm donors were drawn from COV1001, a multicentre, randomized, double-blind, placebo-controlled phase I-IIa trial of Ad26.COV2.S in healthy adults. TCRbeta repertoire sequencing served as the tool for gauging how specific and how broad the SARS-CoV-2-reactive T cell receptors were following Ad26.COV2.S vaccination. A total of 32 samples were included in the TCR-sequenced set, comprising around 20 Ad26.COV2.S vaccine recipients, 5 placebo recipients and 8 SARS-CoV-2 convalescent individuals. Trial participants were randomized into five groups of five, in which low-dose or high-dose Ad26.COV2.S was given once or twice, or placebo was given on both occasions. Throughout the experiments and outcome assessment, investigators stayed blinded to trial group allocation. Ad26.COV2.S was administered intramuscularly at a dose of 5x10^10 or 1x10^11 viral particles, either as one shot or as two shots given 56 days apart.

Trimming leaves V shorter by 6 bases and J shorter by 3 bases, with the junction holding 12 bases beyond the gene matches. CDR1 and CDR2 (SNHLY, FYNNEI) derive from the germline V gene. Inclusive of the bounding cysteine and phenylalanine, the CDR3 is 16 residues long. The sequence is cut down to CDR3 DNA, 48 bases in frame from base 1. This specimen's treatment or condition label, per the study, means: 15 to 20 received Ad26.COV2.S at low or high dose, single or two shots; about five received placebo; per-sample allocation not given. For vaccine and placebo recipients, the sequenced repertoires came from samples collected on day 63 after the first injection. Cohort 1b enrolled 20 to 30 adults aged 18-55 years at a single site in Boston, USA, between 29 July and 7 August 2020. Ad26.COV2.S consisted of a replication-incompetent adenovirus type 26 vector by which a prefusion-stabilized SARS-CoV-2 spike protein from the original Wuhan strain was expressed.

The immunoSEQ Assay was the method used to sequence TCRbeta CDR3 regions. After extraction, genomic DNA underwent amplification by bias-controlled multiplex PCR, followed by high-throughput sequencing. Concerning the study's data processing: Collapsing and filtering of sequences were performed to quantify the absolute abundance of each unique TCRbeta CDR3 region. T cell fraction was estimated by normalizing TCRbeta template counts to usable DNA, with usable DNA measured through amplification of reference genes found in all nucleated cells. Repertoire TCRs were annotated as SARS-CoV-2-specific when V gene, CDR3 amino acid sequence and J gene were exactly matched to a known reactive TCR set. MIRA supplied the reference SARS-CoV-2 TCR set, which was filtered for enrichment in COVID-19-positive ImmuneCODE repertoires so that public or cross-reactive TCRs were removed. Drawing on the MIRA antigens, annotated TCRs were analysed further at the level of specific ORF or position within ORF. Depth was the summed frequency of annotated unique rearrangements, while breadth was defined as annotated unique rearrangements over total unique productive rearrangements. Two-sided Wilcoxon rank-sum tests were applied when comparing TCR breadth between groups. Sourced from immuneACCESS, this table was stored by TCRdb with only in-frame sequences that have V and J called. A share of the clones is absent; for the studies checked, an unresolved V gene accounts for under half, and the remainder has no known explanation. Clonal size and the V and J genes are those of that table, whereas D and trimming came from the DNA. Here the sample has hundreds of thousands of clones; 86% occur a single time. Jointly, the top ten make up around 10% of the sample.

A word on this clone: Its antigen is unknown. No per-base quality is available; no much larger clone lies one base away.

The full study reports these points: After vaccination, spike-specific CD8+ and CD4+ T cell responses were reported to show substantial breadth. The authors noted that total T cell responses may have been underestimated by the TCR breadth and depth analyses. Higher spike-specific TCR breadth was observed in Ad26.COV2.S recipients than in placebo recipients (P = 0.0014). Non-spike TCR breadth was comparable between vaccine and placebo recipients, consistent with the vaccine containing only spike. Comparing responses between vaccine doses or regimens was not something the study was powered to do.

The sequence joins TRBV2 to TRBJ1-1, with 8 middle bases fitting TRBD1. The sequence derives from a person between 18 and 59 years old who received the Ad26.COV2.S COVID-19 vaccine or a placebo. Sample: peripheral blood, taken in a trial of Ad26.COV2.S vaccine versus placebo. The DNA is as follows: TGTGCCAGCAGGCCCTGGACAGGGAGATCTGACACTGAAGCTTTCTTT. Its translation is CASRPWTGRSDTEAFF.